This T cell receptor (beta chain) comes out of a study of blood T cell repertoires in COVID-19. The length of the CDR3 is 15 residues. Germline CDR1 reads LGHNA; CDR2 reads YSLEER. Between the trimmed V and J ends, which lost 0 bases and 7 bases, there was a span of 15 bases. The method was immunoSEQ multiplex PCR; TCRdb's version includes in-frame clones alone and lacks a portion of them. The data contain approximately 130,000 clones, approximately 80% of them singletons. Sequencing used peripheral blood. The chain employs TRBV4-3 and TRBJ1-2; possible D gene TRBD1, 6 bases. The clonotype originates from a man aged 80 or over with acute or convalescent COVID-19. CDR3 sequence reads: CASSQDRTGRAGYTF. CDR3 DNA sequence: TGCGCCAGCAGCCAAGATAGAACAGGGAGGGCTGGCTACACCTTC.